Presented here are 25 T cell receptor beta chains from one specimen sequenced in a study of blood T cell repertoires in COVID-19. Generated by immunoSEQ multiplex PCR, the TCRdb table keeps only in-frame clones and is missing some. The sample holds 200,000 to 300,000 clones, more than 65% seen once. The specimen was peripheral blood. The receptor set was obtained from a man aged 35-49 years who had recovered from COVID-19.

This rearrangement joins TRBV2 to TRBJ2-7, with TRBD2 identical over 13 bases. The length of the CDR3 is 15 residues. With V trimmed by 4 bases and J by 5 bases, 5 bases remained unmatched. Looked up from germline, CDR1 is SNHLY and CDR2 is FYNNEI. CDR3 amino acids: CASSVGGTSGNEQYF. CDR3 coding DNA: TGTGCCAGCAGTGTGGGGGGGACTAGCGGGAACGAGCAGTACTTC.

V gene TRBV11-2 combines with J gene TRBJ2-7; 9 bases match TRBD2. J gave up 9 bases and V 0 bases, and 15 bases lay outside the gene matches. CDR1 and CDR2 from the germline V gene are SGHAT and FQNNGV. CDR3 length: 17 residues. The CDR3 sequence is CASSLDWGASGAGGQYF. As DNA, the CDR3 is TGTGCCAGCAGCTTAGACTGGGGGGCTAGCGGGGCCGGGGGGCAGTACTTC.

V is TRBV3-1 (or the pseudogene TRBV3-2) and J is TRBJ1-4; a weak D match, TRBD1 (5 bases). The CDR3 runs to 14 residues. Trimming stripped 1 base from V and 12 bases from J, with 15 bases between. Per the germline V gene, CDR1 is LGHDT and CDR2 is YNNKEL (reference sequence). The CDR3 DNA follows: TGTGCCAGCAGCCAAGGTGAAGGGGTAGAGCAACTGTTTTTT. Residues: CASSQGEGVEQLFF.

This chain links TRBV5-4 with TRBJ2-7; 7 bases align to TRBD1. Per germline, CDR1 SGHNT and CDR2 YYREEE (reference sequence). V was pared by 0 bases and J by 2 bases, with 2 bases of the junction left unmatched. This CDR3 spans 14 amino acids. The CDR3 nucleotides are TGTGCCAGCAGCTTGGCACAGGGGACCTACGAGCAGTACTTC. Protein product: CASSLAQGTYEQYF.

V usage is TRBV6-2 or TRBV6-3 and J usage is TRBJ2-7, with 7 nucleotides matching TRBD1. V was clipped by 5 bases and J by 3 bases; unmatched bases: 13. The CDR3 spans 16 residues. CDR1 and CDR2 (germline): MNHEY, SVGEGT. As DNA, the CDR3 is TGTGCCAGCAGTCAACCTACAGGGGCGCTACACTACGAGCAGTACTTC. Translating it yields CASSQPTGALHYEQYF.

This clone occurred a few times. The rearrangement uses TRBV18 and TRBJ1-2; the match to TRBD1 covers 8 bases. Germline V gives CDR1 KGHSH, CDR2 LQKENI. Trimming took 2 bases from V and 5 from J; bases not matched to a gene: 10. The CDR3 length is 16 residues. In nucleotides, the CDR3 is TGTGCCAGCTCACCAGTAACGGGACAGGACTTTTATGGCTACACCTTC. This codes for CASSPVTGQDFYGYTF.

This clone was observed a few times. The chain employs TRBV4-2 and TRBJ2-3; 12 nucleotides align to TRBD2. From germline, CDR1 is LGHNA and CDR2 YNFKEQ. The CDR3 totals 16 residues. Unmatched junction bases numbered 2, after V lost 0 bases and J lost 4 bases. CDR3 in DNA: TGTGCCAGCAGCCAAGATCTAGCGGGGGGGGCAGATACGCAGTATTTT. This encodes CASSQDLAGGADTQYF.

The genes are TRBV7-2 and TRBJ2-7; 10 bases align to TRBD2. Per germline, CDR1 SGHTA and CDR2 FQGNSA. V shed 5 bases and J 4 bases; nucleotides not matched to a gene: 2. The CDR3 extends over 13 amino acids. CDR3 loop: CASSRTSGYEQYF. In nucleotides, the CDR3 is TGTGCCAGCAGCCGGACTAGCGGATACGAGCAGTACTTC.

The rearrangement joins TRBV6-4 to TRBJ2-7; 8 bases are shared with TRBD1. Germline V CDR1 and CDR2: MRHNA, SNTAGT. CDR3 size: 16 residues. The J segment lost 2 bases and the V segment lost 1 base, leaving 7 bases of the junction unmatched. This CDR3 is CASSDLWTGPAYEQYF. The CDR3 DNA sequence: TGTGCCAGCAGTGACTTATGGACAGGGCCCGCCTACGAGCAGTACTTC.

The V call is TRBV6-5, the J call TRBJ1-5, with D possibly TRBD1 on 6 matching bases. This CDR3 contains 15 residues. Trimming removed 5 bases from V and 6 bases from J, with 17 bases in between. CDR1 and CDR2 (germline): MNHEY, SVGAGI. CDR3 sequence reads: CASSPMQGIRQPQHF. CDR3 coding DNA: TGTGCCAGCAGTCCCATGCAGGGGATACGTCAGCCCCAGCATTTT.

This chain links TRBV21-1 with TRBJ2-6; the table's D gene call, TRBD1, was not cross checked with the DNA. TRBV21-1 is a recognized pseudogene. The CDR3 sequence is 14 residues long. CDR3 amino acids: CAIPDRVGANVLTF. DNA for the CDR3: TGTGCCATTCCGGACAGGGTTGGGGCCAACGTCCTGACTTTC.

The chain has TRBV29-1 and TRBJ2-1; D may be TRBD2 (5 bases). This CDR3 has 13 residues. V shed 4 bases and J shed 5 bases, with 12 bases lying between them. Germline CDR1 SQVTM, CDR2 ANQGSEA. CDR3 protein: CSVVSLGDNEQFF. CDR3 sequence (DNA): TGCAGCGTTGTATCTCTGGGAGACAATGAGCAGTTCTTC.

The V and J genes are TRBV19 and TRBJ1-2; D possibly corresponds to TRBD1 (5 bases). The CDR3 loop spans 15 amino acids. The V gene's germline CDR1 is LNHDA and CDR2 SQIVND (reference sequence). V was cut by 7 bases and J by 3 bases, with 18 bases left in between. The CDR3 loop is CASTVSTTGDYGYTF. The CDR3 DNA sequence: TGTGCCAGTACCGTCTCGACAACAGGCGACTATGGCTACACCTTC.

This chain's CDR3 is CASSLSRDSYGYTF. CDR3 sequence (DNA): TGTGCCAGCAGTTTATCCAGGGACAGTTATGGCTACACCTTC. V and J are TRBV27 and TRBJ1-2; 7 bases match TRBD1. V shed 0 bases, J shed 5 bases, and the junction held 3 bases outside the gene matches. The CDR3 sequence is 14 residues long. Per the germline V gene, CDR1 is MNHEY and CDR2 is SMNVEV (reference sequence).

CDR3 sequence: CASRIAGGASYEQYF. For the CDR3, the DNA is TGTGCCAGCAGAATAGCGGGAGGTGCCTCCTACGAGCAGTACTTC. The rearrangement joins TRBV6-6 to TRBJ2-7; 10 bases agree with TRBD2. The germline V gene has CDR1 MNHNY and CDR2 SVGAGI (reference sequence). This CDR3 has 15 residues. V was clipped by 6 bases and J by 0 bases; unmatched bases: 5.

This clone has just one count. The chain links TRBV30 to TRBJ1-6; the D gene is possibly TRBD1 (6 bases). CDR1 is GTSNPN, CDR2 SVGIG, per germline (reference sequence). The CDR3 loop spans 12 amino acids. Trimming pared 6 bases from V and 6 bases from J, leaving 9 bases between. The DNA of the CDR3 is TGTGCCTGTGACAGGAGTAATTCACCCCTCCACTTT. Protein product: CACDRSNSPLHF.

The chain carries TRBV6-5 and TRBJ2-2, with 7 bases lining up with TRBD1. The length of the CDR3 is 13 residues. The ends lost 6 bases at V and 6 bases at J; junction bases unmatched: 4. The germline gives CDR1 MNHEY, CDR2 SVGAGI. CDR3 loop: CASSDRDAGELFF. Written as DNA, the CDR3 is TGTGCCAGCAGCGACAGGGATGCCGGGGAGCTGTTTTTT.

This clone appeared a few times. The chain uses TRBV19 and TRBJ1-2; D not certain. Germline CDR1 is LNHDA and CDR2 is SQIVND (reference sequence). The CDR3 spans 10 residues. The DNA for the CDR3 is TGTGCTCACAGTAACTATGGCTACACCTTC. The encoded protein is CAHSNYGYTF.

In this sample, this clone turned up many times. This same CDR3 is encoded by further DNA sequences in the sample. The rearrangement joins TRBV11-2 to TRBJ2-7; 9 bases map to TRBD2. J gave up 0 bases and V 1 base, and 1 base lay outside the gene matches. Per germline, CDR1 SGHAT and CDR2 FQNNGV. This CDR3 has 15 residues. CDR3: CASSLGSGSSYEQYF. CDR3 bases: TGTGCCAGCAGCTTAGGTAGCGGGAGCTCCTACGAGCAGTACTTC.

V usage is TRBV5-4 and J usage is TRBJ2-1; 9 positions agree with TRBD2. CDR1 is SGHNT, CDR2 YYREEE, per germline (reference sequence). V lost 1 base and J lost 2; bases outside the gene matches: 4. The CDR3 is 16 residues long. The CDR3 spells CASSLSGGGAYNEQFF. The CDR3 nucleotides read TGTGCCAGCAGCTTGTCGGGCGGGGGGGCCTACAATGAGCAGTTCTTC.

The chain carries TRBV18 and TRBJ1-1, with D possibly TRBD1 on 5 matching bases. CDR1 KGHSH and CDR2 LQKENI come from the germline V gene. The CDR3 runs to 14 residues. Trimming took off 3 bases at V and 4 bases at J, with 12 bases between the two ends. Here the CDR3 reads CASSPFGRGTEAFF. CDR3 sequence (DNA): TGTGCCAGCTCACCTTTTGGGAGGGGCACTGAAGCTTTCTTT.

V gene TRBV5-1 combines with J gene TRBJ2-3; 7 bases align to TRBD2. The CDR3 sequence is 16 residues long. V lost 0 bases to trimming and J lost 4 bases; unmatched junction nucleotides: 8. Germline V gives CDR1 SGHRS, CDR2 YFSETQ. The CDR3 spells CASSLVGSGSADTQYF. CDR3 DNA: TGCGCCAGCAGCTTGGTAGGTAGCGGGTCCGCAGATACGCAGTATTTT.

The chain combines TRBV7-9 with TRBJ2-7, with 9 bases matching TRBD2. With 1 base clipped from V and 3 bases from J, the junction kept 7 bases outside the gene matches. The germline V gene encodes CDR1 SEHNR and CDR2 FQNEAQ (reference sequence). The CDR3 loop spans 16 amino acids. The CDR3 region is CASSLVGAGGRYEQYF. As DNA, the CDR3 is TGTGCCAGCAGCTTAGTTGGAGCGGGAGGACGCTACGAGCAGTACTTC. The complete variable domain, with remaining parts taken from reference TRBV7-9 and TRBJ2-7, reads DTGVSQNPRHKITKRGQNVTFRCDPISEHNRLYWYRQTLGQGPEFLTYFQNEAQLEKSRLLSDRFSAERPKGSFSTLEIQRTEQGDSAMYLCASSLVGAGGRYEQYFGPGTRLTVT.

This chain joins TRBV19 and TRBJ2-1, with TRBD1 identical over 9 bases. Germline trimming cut 4 bases from V and 5 bases from J; bases unmatched to any gene: 3. Germline V CDR1 and CDR2: LNHDA, SQIVND (reference sequence). This CDR3 spans 14 amino acids. In nucleotides, the CDR3 is TGTGCCAGTAGTACGGGGACAGGGCACAATGAGCAGTTCTTC. This translates into CASSTGTGHNEQFF.

This chain connects TRBV27 to TRBJ1-1; unclear D gene. There are 15 residues in the CDR3. V dropped 5 bases and J dropped 1 base, with 14 bases sitting between them. Germline assignment: CDR1 MNHEY and CDR2 SMNVEV (reference sequence). CDR3 protein: CASSLHRDTNTEAFF. CDR3 nucleotides: TGTGCCAGCAGTCTCCACCGCGACACGAACACTGAAGCTTTCTTT.